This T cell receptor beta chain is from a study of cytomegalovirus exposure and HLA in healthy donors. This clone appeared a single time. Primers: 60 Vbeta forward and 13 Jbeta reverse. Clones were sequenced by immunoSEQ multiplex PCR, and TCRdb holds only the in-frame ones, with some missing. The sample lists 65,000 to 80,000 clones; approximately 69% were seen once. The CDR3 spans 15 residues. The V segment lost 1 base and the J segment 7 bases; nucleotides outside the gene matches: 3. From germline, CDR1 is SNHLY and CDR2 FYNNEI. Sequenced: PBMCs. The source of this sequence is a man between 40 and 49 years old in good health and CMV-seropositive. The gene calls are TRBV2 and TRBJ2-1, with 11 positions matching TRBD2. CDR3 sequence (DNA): TGTGCCAGCAGTGAAGAAACTAGCGGGAGTAATGAGCAGTTCTTC. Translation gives CASSEETSGSNEQFF.